This T cell receptor beta chain is drawn from a study of neurological immune-mediated disorders (dated by TCRdb to between 2018 and 2020). For the wider study: Peripheral blood TCR-beta repertoires from HTLV-I-associated myelopathy (HAM/TSP) patients, multiple sclerosis patients and healthy controls were compared by UMI-based sequencing. Longitudinal samples, technical triplicates and paired sorted CD4+ and CD8+ T-cell subsets, alongside PBMC samples, were included among the roughly 100 TCR-beta libraries. Of the approximately 66 subjects in the cohort, about 15 were HAM/TSP patients, approximately 35 were multiple sclerosis patients, and some 20 were healthy controls.

Deletion took 4 bases off V and 8 bases off J, with a span of 8 bases between the germline ends. For CDR1 and CDR2, the germline V gene (reference sequence) lists SEHNR and FQNEAQ. Spanning cysteine to phenylalanine, the CDR3 consists of 11 amino acids. The entry retains the CDR3 DNA only, 33 bases that are in frame from base 1. Healthy controls were blood bank volunteers in Maryland, USA. Libraries from unsorted PBMCs were made from 2 million PBMCs kept in RNAlater at -80 degrees C until RNA extraction. PBMCs were separated from peripheral blood using Ficoll-Hypaque density gradient centrifugation and then cryopreserved in liquid nitrogen. General study outcomes and caveats: TCR clonal expansion was highest in HAM/TSP patients and lowest in MS patients, with MS patients falling below even healthy controls. No identical CDR3 amino acid sequences were found to be shared among expanded clones across subjects, suggesting that TCR-beta repertoires were private in all groups.

This clonotype was found many times. This clone's antigen is unknown. Base qualities were left out, and no much larger clone turns up one base away. cDNA was synthesized by template-switch 5'RACE using a primer with a 10-nucleotide random unique molecular identifier that tagged each TCR transcript. Each sequencing run produced over 190 million TCR-beta sequences covering 15-18 subjects. The RNeasy kit was used for extraction of total RNA. The KAPA Real-time Library Amplification kit was used to amplify TCR-beta VDJ regions with primers for the TCR constant region and the 5'RACE anchor. Sample indexes and Illumina adaptors were added in a first PCR, and a second PCR then increased library yield. After purification with Ampure beads, the TCR product of roughly 650 bp was size-selected on a 2% E-gel SizeSelection system. Before pooling, library quality was checked on a Bioanalyzer, concentration was measured with Qubit, and libraries were quantified with the Kapa Library Quantification kit. An Illumina HiSeq 2500 sequenced the libraries paired-end 2 x 150 bp. To increase sequence diversity, about 25-31% phiX was spiked into each library pool. The paper's data handling went like this. The UMI-based MiGEC pipeline processed quality-filtered reads and removed over 80% of raw TCR sequences during error correction. VDJ genes were aligned to IMGT germline references, and clonotypes were defined by unique CDR3 amino acid sequence plus V-J genes. Clonal expansion, Shannon diversity, and CDR3 relatedness (CalcPairwiseDistances, ClusterSamples) were evaluated with VDJtools, and phylogenetic trees were built with CLCbio workbench. Using coefficient-of-variation modelling across technical triplicates, the study counted a clone as expanded if it had at least 8 unique UMIs. TCRdb reprocessing: public reads trimmed at Q25 with fastp, clones called with MiXCR, in-frame beta chains kept. Every entry covers one CDR3 protein and lists the most common genes and DNA from its rows. The V and J calls come from TCRdb's annotation, not from the publication. A total of about 48,000 distinct CDR3 sequences appear in this sample, roughly 25% of them only once. Clones ranked in the top ten supply 23% of the sample.

The chain is made from TRBV7-9 and TRBJ1-1; a tentative D call is TRBD1 (5 bases match). The sequence came from a woman between 65 and 79 years old in good health. The sample comprised PBMCs. The bases are TGTGCCAGCAGCTGGACACCAGAAGCTTTCTTT. This is translated as CASSWTPEAFF.